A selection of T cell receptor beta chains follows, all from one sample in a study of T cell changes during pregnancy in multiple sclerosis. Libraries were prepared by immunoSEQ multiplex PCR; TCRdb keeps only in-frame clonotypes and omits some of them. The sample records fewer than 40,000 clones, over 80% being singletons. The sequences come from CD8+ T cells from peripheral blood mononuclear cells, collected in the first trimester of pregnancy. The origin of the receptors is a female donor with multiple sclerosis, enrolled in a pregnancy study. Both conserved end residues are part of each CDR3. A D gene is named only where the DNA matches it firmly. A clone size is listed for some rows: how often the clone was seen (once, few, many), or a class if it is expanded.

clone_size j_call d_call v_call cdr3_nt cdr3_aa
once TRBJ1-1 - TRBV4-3 TGCGCCAGCAGCCAAGACCCGGGGAACACTGAAGCTTTCTTT CASSQDPGNTEAFF
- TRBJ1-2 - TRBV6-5 TGTGCCAGCAGTTCCCCACCGGTAGACAGCGGGTCTGGCTACACCTTC CASSSPPVDSGSGYTF
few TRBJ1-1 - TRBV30 TGTGCCTGGAGTGTAGGGGATCGCACTGAAGCTTTCTTT CAWSVGDRTEAFF
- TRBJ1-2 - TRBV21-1 TGTGCCAGCAGCAAAGCGCTACAGGGTGGGAGATCTCCCTTCCTACTTTACTACTATGGCTACACCTTC CASSKALQGGRSPFLLYYYGYTF
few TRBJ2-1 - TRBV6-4 TGTGCCAGCAGTGACGGCGGAGGGTACAATGAGCAGTTCTTC CASSDGGGYNEQFF
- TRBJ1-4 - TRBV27 TGTGCCAGCAGTTTAATCGGGAAGGGCGAAAAACTGTTTTTT CASSLIGKGEKLFF
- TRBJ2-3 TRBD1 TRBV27 TGTGCCAGCAGTTTACAACAGGGGACAGATACGCAGTATTTT CASSLQQGTDTQYF
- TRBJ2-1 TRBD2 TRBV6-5 TGTGCCAGCTCTCGGACTAGCAATGAGCAGTTCTTC CASSRTSNEQFF
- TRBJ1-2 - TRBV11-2 TGTGCCAGCAGCCCCCGGGACACCCTTAACTATGGCTACACCTTC CASSPRDTLNYGYTF
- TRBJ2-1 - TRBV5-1 TGCGCCAGCAGCTTGGGGGTAACTAGGGATGAGCAGTTCTTC CASSLGVTRDEQFF
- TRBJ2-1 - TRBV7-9 TGTGCCAGTCGCGGGGCAGACAATGAGCAGTTCTTC CASRGADNEQFF
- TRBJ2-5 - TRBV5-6 TGTGCCAGCAGCTTGGCTCCTAGCCCCCAAGAGACCCAGTACTTC CASSLAPSPQETQYF
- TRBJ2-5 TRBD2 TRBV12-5 TGTGCTAGTGGTTACAGACTAGCGGGGGAGCAAGAGACCCAGTACTTC CASGYRLAGEQETQYF
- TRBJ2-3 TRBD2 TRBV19 TGTGATAGACTAGCGGGGATTAGCACAGATACGCAGTATTTT CDRLAGISTDTQYF
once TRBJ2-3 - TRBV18 TGTGCCAGCTCACACACCGATTACCCAGATACGCAGTATTTT CASSHTDYPDTQYF
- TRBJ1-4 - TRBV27 TGTGCCAGCAGTTTTCATGTGGGAGGGGATGAAAAACTGTTTTTT CASSFHVGGDEKLFF
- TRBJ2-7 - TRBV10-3 TGTGCCATCAGTGAGCGGGAATCCTACGAGCAGTACTTC CAISERESYEQYF
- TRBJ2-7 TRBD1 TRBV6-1 TGTGCCAGCAGTGAAACCCAGGGGGATAGCTCCTACGAGCAGTACTTC CASSETQGDSSYEQYF
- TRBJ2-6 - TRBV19 TGTGCCAGTAGTATTCCTTGGGCCGGGGCCAACGTCCTGACTTTC CASSIPWAGANVLTF
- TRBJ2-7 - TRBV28 TGTGCCAGCAGTTTGCCCACTAAAGGAGTATTCAACTCCTACGAGCAGTACTTC CASSLPTKGVFNSYEQYF
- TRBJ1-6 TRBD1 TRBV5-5 TGTGCCAGCAGTGGGACAGACCCTAATTCACCCCTCCACTTT CASSGTDPNSPLHF
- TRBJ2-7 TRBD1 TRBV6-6 TGTGCCAGCAGTTGGGACAGGGTGTACGAGCAGTACTTC CASSWDRVYEQYF
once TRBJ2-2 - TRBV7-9 TGTGCCAGCGCTGCGGGGGCCCGGGAGCTGTTTTTT CASAAGARELFF
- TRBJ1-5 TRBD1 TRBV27 TGTGCCAGTAGAACAGGGGAGAGCAATCAGCCCCAGCATTTT CASRTGESNQPQHF
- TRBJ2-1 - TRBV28 TGTGCCAGCAGTTTTCGGGGGGCTCGGGGTGTTGGTGATGAGCAGTTCTTC CASSFRGARGVGDEQFF
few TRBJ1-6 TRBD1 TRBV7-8 TGTGCCAGCAGCTTCGCCGGTAGGGACAGAATTTATAATTCACCCCTCCACTTT CASSFAGRDRIYNSPLHF
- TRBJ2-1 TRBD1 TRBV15 TGTGCCACCAGCAGAGACCGGGACAGCTCCTACAATGAGCAGTTCTTC CATSRDRDSSYNEQFF